One and the same sample provided the 9 T cell receptor beta chains below, sequenced in a study of T cell changes during pregnancy in multiple sclerosis. Repertoires were generated with immunoSEQ multiplex PCR, while TCRdb's copy carries only in-frame clones and drops some. The sample has under 110,000 clones, under 95% seen once. Sequencing used peripheral blood, obtained after pregnancy. The receptor set was obtained from a female donor with multiple sclerosis, enrolled in a pregnancy study.

V usage is TRBV7-9 and J usage is TRBJ1-2, with no clear D. Germline values: CDR1 SEHNR, CDR2 FQNEAQ (reference sequence). V was trimmed by 0 bases and J by 4 bases, leaving 12 bases between them. CDR3 length: 15 amino acids. CDR3 nucleotides: TGTGCCAGCAGCTTAGCAGCCCCAGGCCTCTATGGCTACACCTTC. As protein: CASSLAAPGLYGYTF.

V gene TRBV6-6 combines with J gene TRBJ1-2; the match to TRBD1 covers 9 bases. The germline gives CDR1 MNHNY, CDR2 SVGAGI (reference sequence). The CDR3 spans 14 residues. Germline trimming cut 5 bases from V and 8 bases from J; bases unmatched to any gene: 9. This chain's CDR3 is CASSNPGTGNGYTF. DNA of the CDR3: TGTGCCAGCAGTAACCCAGGGACAGGGAACGGCTACACCTTC.

This rearrangement joins TRBV19 to TRBJ1-2; 7 bases are a match to TRBD1. The V gene's germline CDR1 is LNHDA and CDR2 SQIVND (reference sequence). The CDR3 length is 16 residues. Losses at the gene ends were 4 bases for V and 1 base for J; bases not matched to a gene: 9. The CDR3 DNA is TGTGCCAGTAGTACCCGTGACAGGGCCCTTAACTATGGCTACACCTTC. Protein sequence: CASSTRDRALNYGYTF.

The chain recombines TRBV19 with TRBJ1-2, with TRBD1 matching 8 bases. This CDR3 has 13 amino acids. V was clipped by 6 bases and J by 5 bases; unmatched bases: 5. Per germline, CDR1 LNHDA and CDR2 SQIVND (reference sequence). The CDR3 sequence: CASRGTGGYGYTF. Here the CDR3 DNA reads TGTGCCAGTAGGGGTACAGGGGGTTATGGCTACACCTTC.

This chain links TRBV5-8 with TRBJ1-2; 7 bases align to TRBD1. V shed 4 bases and J 5 bases; nucleotides not matched to a gene: 8. The germline V gene has CDR1 SGHTS and CDR2 YDEGEE. This CDR3 region has 14 residues. This chain's CDR3 is CASSGDSFGYGYTF. The CDR3 DNA follows: TGTGCCAGCAGCGGGGACAGTTTTGGGTATGGCTACACCTTC.

This chain uses TRBV19 with TRBJ2-2; D might be TRBD2 (6 bases). Germline lookup yields CDR1 LNHDA and CDR2 SQIVND (reference sequence). This CDR3 contains 15 residues. Trimming pared 7 bases from V and 6 bases from J, leaving 18 bases between. CDR3 protein: CASTVRPGLAGELFF. DNA of the CDR3: TGTGCCAGTACCGTAAGACCGGGACTCGCCGGGGAGCTGTTTTTT.

The chain is built from TRBV19 and TRBJ1-4; D possibly corresponds to TRBD1 (5 bases). Trimming left V 4 bases short and J 7 bases short, with 13 bases between. Germline CDR1 and CDR2: LNHDA and SQIVND (reference sequence). CDR3 length: 14 amino acids. Here the CDR3 DNA reads TGTGCCAGTAGTACGTGGGGCCGCAGTGAAAAACTGTTTTTT. Protein sequence: CASSTWGRSEKLFF.

The chain joins TRBV29-1 to TRBJ2-3, with 7 bases identical to TRBD1. J was trimmed by 7 bases and V by 6 bases; bases with no gene match: 7. This CDR3 region has 12 residues. The germline gives CDR1 SQVTM, CDR2 ANQGSEA. CDR3 DNA: TGCAGCGTACCAACAGGGGTAAATACGCAGTATTTT. Translated, it gives CSVPTGVNTQYF.

The chain couples TRBV30 to TRBJ1-2, with 9 bases aligning to TRBD1. The CDR3 has 17 amino acids. CDR1 GTSNPN and CDR2 SVGIG come from the germline V gene (reference sequence). Germline trimming cut 2 bases from V and 1 base from J; bases unmatched to any gene: 11. For the CDR3, the DNA is TGTGCCTGGAGTCCCCGACAGGGGGGAAGAGGTAACTATGGCTACACCTTC. It codes for CAWSPRQGGRGNYGYTF.